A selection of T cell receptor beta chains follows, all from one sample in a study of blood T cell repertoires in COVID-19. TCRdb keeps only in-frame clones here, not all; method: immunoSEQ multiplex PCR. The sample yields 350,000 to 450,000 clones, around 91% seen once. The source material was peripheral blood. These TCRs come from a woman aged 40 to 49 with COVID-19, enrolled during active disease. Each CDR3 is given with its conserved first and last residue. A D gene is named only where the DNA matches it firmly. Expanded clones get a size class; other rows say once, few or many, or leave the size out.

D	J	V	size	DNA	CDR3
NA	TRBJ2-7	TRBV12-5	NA	TGTGCTAGTGGTTTACAGGGAGTTGGCTACGAGCAGTACTTC	CASGLQGVGYEQYF
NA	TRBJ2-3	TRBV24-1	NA	TGTGCCACCAGTGACCGCGGACTGATAACCACAGATACGCAGTATTTT	CATSDRGLITTDTQYF
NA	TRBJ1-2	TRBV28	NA	TGTGCCAGCAGTTTATCTAGCGGCAGGGGCTTTTTCGTCGGCTACACCTTC	CASSLSSGRGFFVGYTF
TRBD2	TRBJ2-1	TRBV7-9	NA	TGTGCCAGCAGGCTTCCCCCGGGACTAGCGGGGTACAATGAGCAGTTCTTC	CASRLPPGLAGYNEQFF
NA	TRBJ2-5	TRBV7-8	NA	TGTGCCAGCACCGAGATCGGTCTTGGCCAAGAGACCCAGTACTTC	CASTEIGLGQETQYF
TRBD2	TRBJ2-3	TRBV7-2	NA	TGTGCCAGCAGCCCATTTAGCAGCGGGGGGAGCACAGATACGCAGTATTTT	CASSPFSSGGSTDTQYF
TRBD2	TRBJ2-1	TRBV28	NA	TGTGCCAGCAGTTTAAGGGGCGGGAGGGCCGGTGGCAATGAGCAGTTCTTC	CASSLRGGRAGGNEQFF
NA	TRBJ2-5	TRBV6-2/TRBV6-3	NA	TGTGCCAGCAGTTTCCTTAGCGGCCCCCAAGAGACCCAGTACTTC	CASSFLSGPQETQYF
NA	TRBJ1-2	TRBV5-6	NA	TGTGCCAGCAGCTTCCTCTGGGGGGCTAACTATGGCTACACCTTC	CASSFLWGANYGYTF
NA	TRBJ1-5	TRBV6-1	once	TGTGCCAGCAACGCGGGCGGGGGCAATCAGCCCCAGCATTTT	CASNAGGGNQPQHF
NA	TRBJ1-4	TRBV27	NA	TGTGCCAGCGGAAGGCGTCCGGGAACACCTTCGTATGAAAAACTGTTTTTT	CASGRRPGTPSYEKLFF
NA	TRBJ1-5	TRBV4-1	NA	TGCGCCAGCAGCCAAGACGGGGGAGGCAATCAGCCCCAGCATTTT	CASSQDGGGNQPQHF
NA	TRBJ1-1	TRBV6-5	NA	TGTGCCACCTACCAAATCCATGAAGCTTTCTTT	CATYQIHEAFF
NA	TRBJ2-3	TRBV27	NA	TGTGCCAGCAGTACACATCTGGGGGGAATAGCAGATACGCAGTATTTT	CASSTHLGGIADTQYF
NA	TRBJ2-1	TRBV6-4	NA	TGTGCCAGCAGTGACTCGGCGGTGTCCATAGTCAATGAGCAGTTCTTC	CASSDSAVSIVNEQFF
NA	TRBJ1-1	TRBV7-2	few	TGTGCCAGCAGCTTACAGGGTCTGAACACTGAAGCTTTCTTT	CASSLQGLNTEAFF
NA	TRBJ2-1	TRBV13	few	TGTGCCAGCACTACCGGGACTAGGGACAGTGAGCAGTTCTTC	CASTTGTRDSEQFF
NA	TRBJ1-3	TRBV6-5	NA	TGTGCCAGCAGTTACTCCCCAGGATTAGGAAACACCATATATTTT	CASSYSPGLGNTIYF
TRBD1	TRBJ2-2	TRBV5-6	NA	TGTGCCAGCAGCTTTTATAGATCGGGACAGAGCACCGGGGAGCTGTTTTTT	CASSFYRSGQSTGELFF
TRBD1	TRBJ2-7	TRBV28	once	TGTGCCAGCAGTAAGGTGGCCCCGGACAGGGTGGCGAACGAGCAGTACTTC	CASSKVAPDRVANEQYF
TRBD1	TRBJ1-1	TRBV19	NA	TGTGCCAGTAGTAGATGGACAGGGGACACTGAAGCTTTCTTT	CASSRWTGDTEAFF
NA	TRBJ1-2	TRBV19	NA	TGTGCCAGTAGTATGCGCAGGGGATATGGCTACACCTTC	CASSMRRGYGYTF
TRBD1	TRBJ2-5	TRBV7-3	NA	TGTGCCAGCAGCTCCCCGACAGGGGAGCTCCAAGAGACCCAGTACTTC	CASSSPTGELQETQYF
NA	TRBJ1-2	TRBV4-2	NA	TGTGCCAGCAGCCAAGAGGCCAGTACTAACTATGGCTACACCTTC	CASSQEASTNYGYTF
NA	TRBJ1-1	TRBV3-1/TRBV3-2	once	TGTGCCAGCAGCCAAACAGGGTATGGCGAAGCTTTCTTT	CASSQTGYGEAFF
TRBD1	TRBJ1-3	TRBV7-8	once	TGTGCCAGCAGCCCACTGGGACAGGGAACTTTTGGAAACACCATATATTTT	CASSPLGQGTFGNTIYF
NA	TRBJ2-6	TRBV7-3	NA	TGTGCCAGCAGCCCGACGGGGGCTGGGGCCAACGTCCTGACTTTC	CASSPTGAGANVLTF
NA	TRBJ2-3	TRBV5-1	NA	TGCGCCAGCAGCCGTCGGGGAATGGAAGATACGCAGTATTTT	CASSRRGMEDTQYF
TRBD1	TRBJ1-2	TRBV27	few	TGTGCCAGCAGTCCCCGACAGGGGTCTCCGTATGGCTACACCTTC	CASSPRQGSPYGYTF
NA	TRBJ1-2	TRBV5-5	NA	TGTGCCAGCCGGCCCGGGACACTCGACTATGGCTACACCTTC	CASRPGTLDYGYTF
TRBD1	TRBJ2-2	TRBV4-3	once	TGCGCCAGCAGCCAAGACACAGGGGGCGCAGCGAGTACCGGGGAGCTGTTTTTT	CASSQDTGGAASTGELFF
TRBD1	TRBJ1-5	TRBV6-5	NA	TGTGCCAGCAGGGGGACAGGTTTAGGTCAGCCCCAGCATTTT	CASRGTGLGQPQHF
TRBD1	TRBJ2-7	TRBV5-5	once	TGTGCCAGCAGCAAAGACAGGGGGCTCTACGAGCAGTACTTC	CASSKDRGLYEQYF
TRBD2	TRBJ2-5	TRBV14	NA	TGTGCCAGCAGCCTCATCGGGGGGGTTGCAGAGACCCAGTACTTC	CASSLIGGVAETQYF
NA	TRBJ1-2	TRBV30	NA	TGTGCCTGGAGTGTTGGGGGGAAACCTAACTATGGCTACACCTTC	CAWSVGGKPNYGYTF
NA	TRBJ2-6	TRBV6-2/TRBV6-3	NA	TGTGCCAGCAGTTTACAGGTCTCTGGGGCCAACGTCCTGACTTTC	CASSLQVSGANVLTF
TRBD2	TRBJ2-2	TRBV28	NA	TGTGCCAGCAGCCCCGCGGGGGGGCCCGGGGAGCTGTTTTTT	CASSPAGGPGELFF
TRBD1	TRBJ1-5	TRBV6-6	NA	TGTGCCAGCAGTCCGGGGACAGGGGTTTATAGCAATCAGCCCCAGCATTTT	CASSPGTGVYSNQPQHF
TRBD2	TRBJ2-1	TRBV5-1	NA	TGCGCCAGCAGCGTGGGACTAGCGGGGGGTAACAATGAGCAGTTCTTC	CASSVGLAGGNNEQFF
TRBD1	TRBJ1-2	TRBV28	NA	TGTGCCAGCAGTCCGGACAGGGTCTATGGCTACACCTTC	CASSPDRVYGYTF
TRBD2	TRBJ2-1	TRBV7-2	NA	TGTGCCAGCAGCTTAGGACTAGCGGGAGGTAACAATGAGCAGTTCTTC	CASSLGLAGGNNEQFF
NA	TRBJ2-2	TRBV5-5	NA	TGTGCCAGCAGCTTAGCCAGGAAGAACACCGGGGAGCTGTTTTTT	CASSLARKNTGELFF
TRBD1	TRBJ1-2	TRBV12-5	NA	TGTGCTAGTGGTTTGGTACGCAAGCAGGGGGCCGGCGTCGGCCGTGGCTACACCTTC	CASGLVRKQGAGVGRGYTF
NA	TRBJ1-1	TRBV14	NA	TGTGCCAGCAGCCCCGGACAGAACACTGAAGCTTTCTTT	CASSPGQNTEAFF
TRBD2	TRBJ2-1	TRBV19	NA	TGTGCCAGTAGTATAGAGGGTAGCGGGGGCTCCTACAATGAGCAGTTCTTC	CASSIEGSGGSYNEQFF
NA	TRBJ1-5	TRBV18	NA	TGTGCCAGCTCTCCGCTCGGGGGAAGCAATCAGCCCCAGCATTTT	CASSPLGGSNQPQHF
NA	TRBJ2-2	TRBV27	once	TGTGCCAGCAGCCTCTTGGGAGTGGACGCGAACACCGGGGAGCTGTTTTTT	CASSLLGVDANTGELFF
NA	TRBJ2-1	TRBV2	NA	TGTGCCAGCAAAAGGGGGACGGATGAGCAGTTCTTC	CASKRGTDEQFF
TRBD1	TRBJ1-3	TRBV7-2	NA	TGTGCCAGCAGCTTAGCCGCCGGACAGGGGATTCTCTCTGGAAACACCATATATTTT	CASSLAAGQGILSGNTIYF
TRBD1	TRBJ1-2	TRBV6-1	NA	TGTGCCAGCAGTGAATTGGAGTTTTGGACAGGTGTGGTAAACTATGGCTACACCTTC	CASSELEFWTGVVNYGYTF
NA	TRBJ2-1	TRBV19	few	TGTGCCAGTAGAGGCGGGCGCACACACAAAGCGCAGTTCTTC	CASRGGRTHKAQFF
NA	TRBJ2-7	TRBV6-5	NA	TGTGCCACCTCGGACTCTTACCGTACCTACGAGCAGTACTTC	CATSDSYRTYEQYF
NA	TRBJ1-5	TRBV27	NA	TGTGCCAGCAGTTTAAAATGGAGCCTCAGCAATCAGCCCCAGCATTTT	CASSLKWSLSNQPQHF
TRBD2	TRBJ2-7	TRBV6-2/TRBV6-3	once	TGTGCCAGCAGTCGGACTAGCGGGAGGACCTACGAGCAGTACTTC	CASSRTSGRTYEQYF
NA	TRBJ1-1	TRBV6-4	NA	TGTGCCAGCGCCCCTGAAGGGGGGAACACTGAAGCTTTCTTT	CASAPEGGNTEAFF
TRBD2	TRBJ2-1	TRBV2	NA	TGTGCCAGCAGTCTTTCGGAGCTAGCGGGAGGGGATGAGCAGTTCTTC	CASSLSELAGGDEQFF
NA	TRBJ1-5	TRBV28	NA	TGTGCCAGCAGCCTGACAATCAATCAGCCCCAGCATTTT	CASSLTINQPQHF